The 13 T cell receptor beta chains reported below all come from one sample, sequenced in a study of blood T cell repertoires in COVID-19. Assay used: immunoSEQ multiplex PCR; TCRdb lists only in-frame clones, some missing. The sample contains more than 300,000 clones, about 83% of which appear only once. The sequenced sample consisted of peripheral blood. Source of these receptors: a woman in her 50s with acute or convalescent COVID-19.

The J gene is TRBJ1-2, the V gene TRBV5-5; D might be TRBD1 (5 bases). The CDR3 consists of 14 residues. V lost 0 bases and J lost 2, with 8 bases in between. The germline V gene has CDR1 SGHKS and CDR2 YYEKEE (reference sequence). CDR3 sequence (DNA): TGTGCCAGCAGCTTGGCCCCAGGGAACTATGGCTACACCTTC. Its protein product is CASSLAPGNYGYTF.

This clone showed up just a few times. The rearrangement joins TRBV28 to TRBJ1-5; 7 nucleotides align to TRBD1. Germline values: CDR1 MDHEN, CDR2 SYDVKM. V gave up 5 bases and J gave up 7 bases; unmatched junction bases: 14. This CDR3 is built from 16 residues. The CDR3 is CASSISMRGLRQPQHF. CDR3 DNA sequence: TGTGCCAGCAGTATCTCTATGAGGGGGCTAAGGCAGCCCCAGCATTTT.

This clone is a singleton in its sample. The chain joins TRBV30 to TRBJ2-7, with 7 positions matching TRBD1. Germline assignment: CDR1 GTSNPN and CDR2 SVGIG (reference sequence). The ends lost 3 bases at V and 7 bases at J; junction bases unmatched: 9. CDR3 size: 13 residues. The CDR3, as DNA: TGTGCCTGGAGGCGAGGGGGCCGTCGAGAGCAGTACTTC. This gives the protein CAWRRGGRREQYF.

The chain uses TRBV27 and TRBJ1-5; no clear D. The CDR3 is 15 residues long. CDR1 MNHEY and CDR2 SMNVEV come from the germline V gene (reference sequence). V was pared by 8 bases and J by 4 bases, with 18 bases between. The CDR3 region is CASGLRRVRNQPQHF. CDR3 sequence (DNA): TGTGCCAGCGGCCTCCGGAGGGTGAGAAATCAGCCCCAGCATTTT.

A few counts support this clone. This sequence joins TRBV4-3 and TRBJ2-7; 8 positions match TRBD2. Trimming took 1 base from V and 0 from J; bases not matched to a gene: 5. The CDR3 covers 16 residues. Germline CDR1 is LGHNA and CDR2 is YSLEER. CDR3 in DNA: TGCGCCAGCAGCCAAGTTCGAACTAGCGGCTCCTACGAGCAGTACTTC. The encoded protein is CASSQVRTSGSYEQYF.

This chain connects TRBV5-4 to TRBJ1-5; D unresolved. Germline CDR1 and CDR2: SGHNT and YYREEE (reference sequence). With 0 bases removed from V and 2 bases from J, the gap between germline ends came to 9 bases. This CDR3 has 15 residues. For the CDR3, the DNA is TGTGCCAGCAGCTTGGATCCAGAACGCAATCAGCCCCAGCATTTT. Translated, it gives CASSLDPERNQPQHF.

The CDR3 DNA follows: TGTGCCAGCACCTGGGCGACTAGGACAGATACGCAGTATTTT. Encoded protein: CASTWATRTDTQYF. The genes are TRBV2 and TRBJ2-3, with D tentatively TRBD2 (6 bases). The V and J ends lost 7 bases and 3 bases respectively, with 14 bases between them. Germline V gene lookup returns CDR1 SNHLY and CDR2 FYNNEI. There are 14 residues in the CDR3. Drawing the rest from reference TRBV2 and TRBJ2-3, the complete variable domain is EPEVTQTPSHQVTQMGQEVILRCVPISNHLYFYWYRQILGQKVEFLVSFYNNEISEKSEIFDDQFSVERPDGSNFTLKIRSTKLEDSAMYFCASTWATRTDTQYFGPGTRLTVL.

This rearrangement joins TRBV5-1 to TRBJ1-3, with a possible D match to TRBD1 (5 bases). From germline, CDR1 is SGHRS and CDR2 YFSETQ. V lost 4 bases, J lost 0 bases, and 17 bases lay in between. This CDR3 is 17 amino acids long. The CDR3 region has the DNA TGCGCCAGCAGCCCACTGCCCACAGGCAACTCTGGAAACACCATATATTTT. Translated: CASSPLPTGNSGNTIYF. Variable domain in full (rest from reference TRBV5-1 and TRBJ1-3): KAGVTQTPRYLIKTRGQQVTLSCSPISGHRSVSWYQQTPGQGLQFLFEYFSETQRNKGNFPGRFSGRQFSNSRSEMNVSTLELGDSALYLCASSPLPTGNSGNTIYFGEGSWLTVV.

The chain is built from TRBV5-1 and TRBJ2-1; 11 bases match TRBD2. The length of the CDR3 is 15 residues. The junction had 4 bases not matched to a gene; V was cut back by 0 bases and J by 8 bases. Germline CDR1 and CDR2: SGHRS and YFSETQ. This CDR3 reads CASSLGLAGWDEQFF. The CDR3 DNA follows: TGCGCCAGCAGCTTGGGACTAGCGGGATGGGATGAGCAGTTCTTC.

This chain uses TRBV2 with TRBJ1-2; 11 bases agree with TRBD1. V gave up 6 bases and J gave up 4 bases; unmatched junction bases: 10. The CDR3 extends over 16 amino acids. Per germline, CDR1 SNHLY and CDR2 FYNNEI. The chain's CDR3 is CASSAGTGGFSYGYTF. The CDR3 nucleotides are TGTGCCAGCAGCGCCGGGACAGGGGGATTCAGCTATGGCTACACCTTC.

The V call is TRBV5-1, the J call TRBJ2-7, with TRBD1 matching over 8 bases. Germline loops: CDR1 SGHRS, CDR2 YFSETQ. The V gene end was trimmed by 5 bases and the J gene end by 4 bases; junction bases not matched to a gene: 14. CDR3 length: 16 amino acids. The CDR3 DNA follows: TGCGCCAGCAGTGAAATCCCGGGACAGGCCTCTTACGAGCAGTACTTC. The encoded protein is CASSEIPGQASYEQYF.

This chain links TRBV5-8 with TRBJ1-5; D call uncertain. CDR3 length: 13 residues. Trimming shortened V by 0 bases and J by 7 bases, and 8 bases separated the two germline ends. Looked up from germline, CDR1 is SGHTS and CDR2 is YDEGEE. CDR3: CASSLGPAQPQHF. The CDR3 nucleotides are TGTGCCAGCAGCTTGGGTCCAGCGCAGCCCCAGCATTTT.

The chain uses TRBV7-9 and TRBJ2-7; TRBD2 aligns across 14 bases. Germline loops: CDR1 SEHNR, CDR2 FQNEAQ (reference sequence). The junction had 6 bases not matched to a gene; V was cut back by 3 bases and J by 2 bases. CDR3 length: 17 residues. DNA for the CDR3: TGTGCCAGCAGCTTCATGACTAGCGGGAGGGACGCCTACGAGCAGTACTTC. Protein: CASSFMTSGRDAYEQYF.